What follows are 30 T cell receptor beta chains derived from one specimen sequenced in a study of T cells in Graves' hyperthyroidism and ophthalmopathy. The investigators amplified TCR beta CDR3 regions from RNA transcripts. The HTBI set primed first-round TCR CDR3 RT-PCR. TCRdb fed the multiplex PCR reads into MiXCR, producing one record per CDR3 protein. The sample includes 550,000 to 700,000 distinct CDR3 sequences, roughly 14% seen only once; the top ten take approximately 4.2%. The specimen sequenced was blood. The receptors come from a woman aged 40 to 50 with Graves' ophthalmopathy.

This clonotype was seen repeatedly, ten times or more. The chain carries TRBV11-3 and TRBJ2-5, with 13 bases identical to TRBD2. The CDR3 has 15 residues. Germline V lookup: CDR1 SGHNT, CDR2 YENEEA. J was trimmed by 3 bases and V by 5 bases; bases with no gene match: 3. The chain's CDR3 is CASSGGLAGKETQYF. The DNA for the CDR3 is TGTGCCAGCAGCGGGGGACTAGCGGGGAAAGAGACCCAGTACTTC.

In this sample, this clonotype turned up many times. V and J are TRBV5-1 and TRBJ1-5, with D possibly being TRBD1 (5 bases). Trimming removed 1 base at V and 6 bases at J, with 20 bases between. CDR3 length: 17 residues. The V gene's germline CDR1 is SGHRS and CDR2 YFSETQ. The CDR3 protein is CASSLRQLSIWGQPQHF. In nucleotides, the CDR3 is TGCGCCAGCAGCTTGCGACAGCTCAGTATATGGGGTCAGCCCCAGCATTTT.

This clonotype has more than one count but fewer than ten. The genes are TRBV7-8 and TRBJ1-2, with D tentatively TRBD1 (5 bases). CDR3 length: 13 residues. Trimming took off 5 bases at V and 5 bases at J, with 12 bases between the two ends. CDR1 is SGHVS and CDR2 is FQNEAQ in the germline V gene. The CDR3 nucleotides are TGTGCCAGCAGCCGGGGGGGGACGTATGGCTACACCTTC. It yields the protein CASSRGGTYGYTF.

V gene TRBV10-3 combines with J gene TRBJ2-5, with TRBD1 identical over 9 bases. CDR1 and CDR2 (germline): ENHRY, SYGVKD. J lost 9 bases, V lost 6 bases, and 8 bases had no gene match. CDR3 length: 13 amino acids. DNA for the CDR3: TGTGCCATCAGACCTTCCCGGGACAGGGCCCAGTACTTC. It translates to CAIRPSRDRAQYF.

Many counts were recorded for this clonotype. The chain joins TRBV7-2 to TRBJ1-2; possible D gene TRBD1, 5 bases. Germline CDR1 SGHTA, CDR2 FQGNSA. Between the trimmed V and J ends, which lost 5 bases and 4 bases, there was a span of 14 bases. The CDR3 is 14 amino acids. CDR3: CASSPTGGGYGYTF. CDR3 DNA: TGTGCCAGCAGCCCCACCGGGGGAGGCTATGGCTACACCTTC.

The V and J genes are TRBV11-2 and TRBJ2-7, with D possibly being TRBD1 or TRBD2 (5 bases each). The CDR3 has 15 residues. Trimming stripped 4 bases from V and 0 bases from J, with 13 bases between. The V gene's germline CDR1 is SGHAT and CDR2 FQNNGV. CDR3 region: CASSSGTLSSYEQYF. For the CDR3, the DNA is TGTGCCAGCAGCTCTGGGACGCTTAGCTCCTACGAGCAGTACTTC.

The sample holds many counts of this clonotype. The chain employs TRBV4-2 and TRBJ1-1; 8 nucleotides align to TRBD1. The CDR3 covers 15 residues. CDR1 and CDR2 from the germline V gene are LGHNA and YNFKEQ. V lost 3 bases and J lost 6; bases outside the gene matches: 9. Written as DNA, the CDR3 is TGTGCCAGCAGCCAGTCGACAGGGGAGGTTGCTGAAGCTTTCTTT. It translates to CASSQSTGEVAEAFF.

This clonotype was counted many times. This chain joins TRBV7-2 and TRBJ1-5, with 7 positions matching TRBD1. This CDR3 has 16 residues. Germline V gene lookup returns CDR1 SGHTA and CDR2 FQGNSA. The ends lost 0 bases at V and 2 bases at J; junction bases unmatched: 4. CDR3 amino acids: CASSLAATGRNQPQHF. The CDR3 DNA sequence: TGTGCCAGCAGCTTAGCGGCGACAGGGCGCAATCAGCCCCAGCATTTT.

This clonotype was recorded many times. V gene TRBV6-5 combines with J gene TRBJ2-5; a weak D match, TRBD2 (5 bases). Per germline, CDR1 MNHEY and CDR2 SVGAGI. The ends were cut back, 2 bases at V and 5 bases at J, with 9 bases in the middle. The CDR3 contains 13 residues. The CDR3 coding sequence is TGTGCCAGCAGTTACCGGACTGGGGAGACCCAGTACTTC. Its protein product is CASSYRTGETQYF.

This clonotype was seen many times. CDR3 coding DNA: TGTGCCAGCAGTTACACGACGGGACAGGGTTCGGACACCGGGGAGCTGTTTTTT. It specifies CASSYTTGQGSDTGELFF. The chain links TRBV6-2 or TRBV6-3 to TRBJ2-2, with TRBD1 matching over 9 bases. J lost 3 bases, V lost 2 bases, and 10 bases had no gene match. CDR3 length equals 18 residues. The germline V gene has CDR1 MNHEY and CDR2 SVGEGT.

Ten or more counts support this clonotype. The CDR3 DNA sequence: TGTGCCAGCAGCTCACAGACAAGGGGACTAGAGCAGTACTTC. This sequence encodes CASSSQTRGLEQYF. The V and J genes are TRBV7-9 and TRBJ2-7, with 7 bases that match TRBD2. The germline CDR1 and CDR2 sequences are SEHNR and FQNEAQ (reference sequence). This CDR3 region has 14 residues. V dropped 4 bases and J dropped 7; count of bases not matched to a gene: 10.

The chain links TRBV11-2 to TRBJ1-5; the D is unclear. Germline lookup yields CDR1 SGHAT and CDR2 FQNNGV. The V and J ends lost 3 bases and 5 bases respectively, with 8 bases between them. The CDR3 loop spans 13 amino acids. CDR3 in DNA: TGTGCCAGCAGCTTCACTGATTATCAGCCCCAGCATTTT. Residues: CASSFTDYQPQHF.

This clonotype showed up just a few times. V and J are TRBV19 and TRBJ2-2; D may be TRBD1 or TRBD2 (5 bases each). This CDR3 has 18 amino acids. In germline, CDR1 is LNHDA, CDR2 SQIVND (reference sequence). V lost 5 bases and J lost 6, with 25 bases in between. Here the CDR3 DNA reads TGTGCCAGTAGTCACCGGACACGTCTAGCTGGATCGCCCGGGGAGCTGTTTTTT. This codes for CASSHRTRLAGSPGELFF.

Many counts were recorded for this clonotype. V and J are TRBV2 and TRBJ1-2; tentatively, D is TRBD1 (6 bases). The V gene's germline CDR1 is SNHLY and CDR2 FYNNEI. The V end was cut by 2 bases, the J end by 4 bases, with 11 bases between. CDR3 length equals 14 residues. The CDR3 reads CASSENRASYGYTF. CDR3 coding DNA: TGTGCCAGCAGTGAAAACAGGGCCTCCTATGGCTACACCTTC.

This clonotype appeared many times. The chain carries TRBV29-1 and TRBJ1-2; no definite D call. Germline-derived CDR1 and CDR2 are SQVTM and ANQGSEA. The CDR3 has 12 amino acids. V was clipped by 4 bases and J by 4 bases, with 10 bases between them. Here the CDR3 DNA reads TGCAGCGTTGGGGAGGACCTCTATGGCTACACCTTC. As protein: CSVGEDLYGYTF.

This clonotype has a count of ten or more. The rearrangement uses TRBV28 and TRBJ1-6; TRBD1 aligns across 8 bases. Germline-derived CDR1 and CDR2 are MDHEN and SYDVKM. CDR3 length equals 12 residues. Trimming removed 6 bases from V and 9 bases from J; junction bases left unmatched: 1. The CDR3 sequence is CASRGQASPLHF. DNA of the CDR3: TGTGCCAGCAGGGGACAGGCTTCACCCCTCCACTTT.

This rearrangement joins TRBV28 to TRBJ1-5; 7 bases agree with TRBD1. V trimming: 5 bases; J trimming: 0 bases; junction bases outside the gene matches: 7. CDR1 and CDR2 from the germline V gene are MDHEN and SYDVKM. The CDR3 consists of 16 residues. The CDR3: CASSPFRTGSNQPQHF. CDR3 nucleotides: TGTGCCAGCAGTCCCTTCCGGACAGGTAGCAATCAGCCCCAGCATTTT.

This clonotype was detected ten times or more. The CDR3 bases are TGTGCCTCGGGAAGAATGAACACTGAAGCTTTCTTT. Translation gives CASGRMNTEAFF. The chain is built from TRBV30 and TRBJ1-1; D is ambiguous. CDR3 length: 12 residues. The germline V and J ends were trimmed by 7 bases and 0 bases, with 9 bases remaining between them. CDR1 and CDR2 (germline): GTSNPN, SVGIG (reference sequence). The complete variable domain, with remaining parts taken from reference TRBV30 and TRBJ1-1, reads SQTIHQWPATLVQPVGSPLSLECTVEGTSNPNLYWYRQAAGRGLQLLFYSVGIGQISSEVPQNLSASRPQDRQFILSSKKLLLSDSGFYLCASGRMNTEAFFGQGTRLTVV.

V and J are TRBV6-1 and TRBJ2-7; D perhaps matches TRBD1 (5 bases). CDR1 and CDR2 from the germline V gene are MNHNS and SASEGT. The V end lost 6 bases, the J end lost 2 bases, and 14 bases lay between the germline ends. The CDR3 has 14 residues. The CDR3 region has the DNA TGTGCCAGCAGCCTCGACAGTAATCCCTACGAGCAGTACTTC. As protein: CASSLDSNPYEQYF.

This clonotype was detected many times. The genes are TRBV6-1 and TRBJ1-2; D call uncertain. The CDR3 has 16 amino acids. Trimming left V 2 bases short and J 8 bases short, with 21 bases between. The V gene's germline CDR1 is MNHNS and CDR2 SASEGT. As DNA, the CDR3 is TGTGCCAGCAGTGAAAGCCCGAGGACCAGAGCTATCGGCTACACCTTC. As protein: CASSESPRTRAIGYTF.

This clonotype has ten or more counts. CDR3 region: CASTAGQGNEQYF. In DNA form, the CDR3 reads TGTGCCAGCACGGCGGGACAGGGTAACGAGCAGTACTTC. V is TRBV28 and J is TRBJ2-7; 9 bases map to TRBD1. CDR3 size: 13 residues. Per the germline V gene, CDR1 is MDHEN and CDR2 is SYDVKM. The V gene end was trimmed by 7 bases and the J gene end by 5 bases; junction bases not matched to a gene: 6.

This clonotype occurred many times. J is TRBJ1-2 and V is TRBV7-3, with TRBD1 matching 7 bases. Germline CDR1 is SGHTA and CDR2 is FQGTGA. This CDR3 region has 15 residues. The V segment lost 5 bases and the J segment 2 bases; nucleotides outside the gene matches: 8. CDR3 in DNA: TGTGCCAGCAGCGAGGGACAGCCCCTAAACTATGGCTACACCTTC. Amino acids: CASSEGQPLNYGYTF. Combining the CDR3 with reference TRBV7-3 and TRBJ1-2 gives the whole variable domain GAGVSQTPSNKVTEKGKYVELRCDPISGHTALYWYRQSLGQGPEFLIYFQGTGAADDSGLPNDRFFAVRPEGSVSTLKIQRTERGDSAVYLCASSEGQPLNYGYTFGSGTRLTVV.

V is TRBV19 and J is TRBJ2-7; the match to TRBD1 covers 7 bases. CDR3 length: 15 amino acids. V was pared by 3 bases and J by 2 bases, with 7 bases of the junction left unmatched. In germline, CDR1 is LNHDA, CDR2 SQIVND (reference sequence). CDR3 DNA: TGTGCCAGTAGTATTGCGCCGGGACAGACCTACGAGCAGTACTTC. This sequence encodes CASSIAPGQTYEQYF.

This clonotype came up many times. CDR3 in DNA: TGTGCCGGACAGGACAGCTTGAACACTGAAGCTTTCTTT. It encodes CAGQDSLNTEAFF. This rearrangement joins TRBV12-3 or TRBV12-4 to TRBJ1-1; 7 bases align to TRBD1. CDR3 length: 13 residues. Unmatched junction bases numbered 6, after V lost 11 bases and J lost 0 bases.

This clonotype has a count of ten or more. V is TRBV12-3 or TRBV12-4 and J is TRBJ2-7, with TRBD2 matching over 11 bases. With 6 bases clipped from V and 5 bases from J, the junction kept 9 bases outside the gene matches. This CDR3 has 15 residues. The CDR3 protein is CASRQGTSGGNEQYF. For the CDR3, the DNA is TGTGCCAGCAGGCAGGGGACTAGCGGTGGTAACGAGCAGTACTTC.

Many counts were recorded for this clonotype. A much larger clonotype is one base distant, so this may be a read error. CDR3 loop: CASSLGFGSSYEQYF. The CDR3 DNA follows: TGTGCCAGCAGCTTAGGGTTCGGGAGCTCCTACGAGCAGTACTTC. The chain uses TRBV7-2 and TRBJ2-7; D is perhaps TRBD2 (6 bases). CDR1 SGHTA and CDR2 FQGNSA come from the germline V gene. The V gene lost 1 base and the J gene lost 0 bases, with 10 bases spanning the gap. The CDR3 has 15 amino acids.

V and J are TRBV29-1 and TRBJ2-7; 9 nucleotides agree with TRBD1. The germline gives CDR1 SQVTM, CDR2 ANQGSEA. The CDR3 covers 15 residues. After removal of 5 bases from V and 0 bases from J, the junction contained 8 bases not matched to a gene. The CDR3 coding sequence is TGCAGCGTTCAAACAGGGGGCTCGGGCTCCTACGAGCAGTACTTC. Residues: CSVQTGGSGSYEQYF.

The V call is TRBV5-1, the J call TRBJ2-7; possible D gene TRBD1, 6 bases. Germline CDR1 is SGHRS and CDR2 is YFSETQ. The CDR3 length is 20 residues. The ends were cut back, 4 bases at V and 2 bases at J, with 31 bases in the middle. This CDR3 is CASSPHPAKSDRDIPYEQYF. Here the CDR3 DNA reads TGCGCCAGCAGCCCTCACCCGGCAAAGAGCGACCGGGACATCCCCTACGAGCAGTACTTC.

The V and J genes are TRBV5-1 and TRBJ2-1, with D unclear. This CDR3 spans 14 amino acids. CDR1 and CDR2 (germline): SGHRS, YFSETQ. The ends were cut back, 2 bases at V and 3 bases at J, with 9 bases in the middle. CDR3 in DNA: TGCGCCAGCAGCTTCGACGCCTACTACAATGAGCAGTTCTTC. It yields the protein CASSFDAYYNEQFF. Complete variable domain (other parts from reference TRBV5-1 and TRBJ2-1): KAGVTQTPRYLIKTRGQQVTLSCSPISGHRSVSWYQQTPGQGLQFLFEYFSETQRNKGNFPGRFSGRQFSNSRSEMNVSTLELGDSALYLCASSFDAYYNEQFFGPGTRLTVL.

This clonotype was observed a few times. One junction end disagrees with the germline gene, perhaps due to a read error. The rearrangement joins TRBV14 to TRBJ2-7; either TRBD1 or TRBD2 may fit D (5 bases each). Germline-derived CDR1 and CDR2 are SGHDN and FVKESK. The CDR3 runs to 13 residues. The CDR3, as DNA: TGTGCTAGCAGTACGGGGCTCCTACGAGGGCAGTACTTC. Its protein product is CASSTGLLRGQYF.